This entry features one T cell receptor (beta chain) sequence. What it binds is unknown. This sample was included in a study of molecular identifiers for immune sequencing clone quantification. Regarding the study as a whole: The share of molecules held by clones above 20 RNA copies was over 97% in effector cells and under 1% in naive cells.

Previously described methods and listed TCR primers were used for bulk TCR libraries. TCRdb itself ran the PCR reads through MiXCR, one entry per CDR3 protein. The data show 80,000 to 100,000 distinct CDR3 sequences, approximately 25% seen once. Sorting was used to obtain naive CD8 T cells (CD8+CD4-CCR7+CD45RA+). CDR1 MNHNS and CDR2 SASEGT come from the germline V gene. V lost 1 base to trimming and J lost 8 bases, with 12 bases between them. This CDR3 contains 14 residues. Sequenced material: naive CD8+ T cells from blood, with Jurkat cell RNA spiked in. Described subset: FACS-sorted CD8+CD4-CCR7+CD45RA+ naive T cells. This sequence originates from a human donor in good health. Some libraries in this study had Jurkat cell RNA spiked in. This rearrangement joins TRBV6-1 to TRBJ2-1; D uncertain. In DNA, the CDR3 is TGTGCCAGCAGTGAAGAACTTGGCCTCTATGAGCAGTTCTTC. Translated: CASSEELGLYEQFF.